This TCR beta chain was recorded in a study of spatial heterogeneity in lung cancer. General study findings and limits: At tumor resection, ubiquitous expanded TCRs were detected in blood more often than later.

This CDR3 region has 14 residues. With V trimmed by 5 bases and J by 4 bases, 4 bases remained unmatched. The germline V gene encodes CDR1 LNHDA and CDR2 SQIVND (reference sequence). As for time point: sample taken at primary tumor resection. No cells were sorted before sequencing. The whole RNA sequenced was extracted from tumor, nontumor lung or frozen PBMC. More than 70 TRACERx patients with early, untreated non-small cell lung cancer donated samples. Single TCR cDNA molecules each had their own unique molecular identifier. TCRdb reprocessed the 5' RACE reads with MiXCR, giving one entry per CDR3 protein. The sample carries tens of thousands of distinct CDR3 sequences, under 7.5% recorded once. Notes on this clonotype: Antigen specificity is unknown.

The sequence derives from a female donor with early-stage non-small cell lung cancer. The chain uses TRBV19 and TRBJ2-4, with 8 bases matching TRBD1. Sequencing used PBMCs, obtained at surgery. CDR3 in amino acids: CASSPDRDKNIQYF. Here the CDR3 DNA reads TGTGCCAGTAGTCCGGACAGGGATAAAAACATTCAGTACTTC. Combining the CDR3 with reference TRBV19 and TRBJ2-4 gives the whole variable domain DGGITQSPKYLFRKEGQNVTLSCEQNLNHDAMYWYRQDPGQGLRLIYYSQIVNDFQKGDIAEGYSVSREKKESFPLTVTSAQKNPTAFYLCASSPDRDKNIQYFGAGTRLSVL.